This T cell receptor beta chain was sequenced during a study of blood T cell repertoires in COVID-19. Sequenced by immunoSEQ multiplex PCR; TCRdb stores in-frame clones only, minus some. The data show about 220,000 clones, around 85% seen once. The CDR3 has 15 residues. Germline CDR1 and CDR2: ENHRY and SYGVKD. V was shortened by 2 bases and J by 2 bases, with 9 bases between the two germline ends. V usage is TRBV10-3 and J usage is TRBJ2-2, with a tentative D call TRBD1 (5 bases). Sequencing was carried out using PBMCs or T cells enriched from blood (not recorded which). The origin of this receptor is a middle-aged woman with acute COVID-19. CDR3 sequence: CAISEGRANTGELFF. CDR3 DNA sequence: TGTGCCATCAGTGAGGGCAGGGCTAACACCGGGGAGCTGTTTTTT.